Presented here are 25 T cell receptor beta chains from one specimen sequenced in a study of shared clonotypes between healthy human individuals. Clones were sequenced by immunoSEQ multiplex PCR, and TCRdb holds only the in-frame ones, with some missing. The repertoire includes approximately 2,300,000 clones, 92% of them detected once, and more than 0.35% sits in the top ten. The sample consisted of naive CD4+ T cells from PBMCs. Subset reported: CD45RA+ positively selected. The receptor set was obtained from a man younger than 30 in good health. Some clones in this sample may be carry-over from other donors' samples.

The rearrangement links TRBV28 to TRBJ2-4; TRBD1 might be the D (6 bases). The CDR3 is 13 residues long. The germline CDR1 and CDR2 sequences are MDHEN and SYDVKM. The V end was cut by 3 bases, the J end by 10 bases, with 13 bases between. The CDR3 DNA is TGTGCCAGCAGTTTTAGGGGGACCTTAATTCAGTACTTC. Encoded protein: CASSFRGTLIQYF.

The genes are TRBV7-2 and TRBJ1-2, with D maybe TRBD1 (6 bases). Germline-derived CDR1 and CDR2 are SGHTA and FQGNSA. The CDR3 totals 15 residues. The V end was cut by 4 bases, the J end by 4 bases, with 16 bases between. This CDR3 is CASSSSRDTAYGYTF. The DNA of the CDR3 is TGTGCCAGCAGCTCATCCAGGGACACGGCCTATGGCTACACCTTC.

Details on this clone: At the DNA level, this CDR3 is encoded by other sequences in the same sample as well. V and J are TRBV7-2 and TRBJ2-1; a weak D match, TRBD2 (5 bases). The CDR3 length is 14 residues. Germline-derived CDR1 and CDR2 are SGHTA and FQGNSA. V was pared by 1 base and J by 3 bases, with 7 bases between. The CDR3 loop reads CASSLGGGYNEQFF. CDR3 bases: TGTGCCAGCAGCTTAGGCGGAGGCTACAATGAGCAGTTCTTC.

The chain uses TRBV25-1 and TRBJ2-5; D remains ambiguous. The germline gives CDR1 MGHDK, CDR2 SYGVNS. V was shortened by 0 bases and J by 0 bases, with 5 bases between the two germline ends. The CDR3 extends over 14 amino acids. CDR3 sequence (DNA): TGTGCCAGCAGTGAATACCGGGACCAAGAGACCCAGTACTTC. Protein: CASSEYRDQETQYF.

This chain joins TRBV6-5 and TRBJ2-2; maybe TRBD2 (7 bases). The V end was cut by 4 bases, the J end by 1 base, with 13 bases between. Germline values: CDR1 MNHEY, CDR2 SVGAGI. The CDR3 loop spans 16 amino acids. Here the CDR3 reads CASSSRGRGNTGELFF. Here the CDR3 DNA reads TGTGCCAGCAGTTCGAGGGGGAGGGGGAACACCGGGGAGCTGTTTTTT.

This CDR3 reads CAISESRNGYTF. Here the CDR3 DNA reads TGTGCCATCAGTGAGTCCAGGAATGGCTACACCTTC. This rearrangement joins TRBV10-3 to TRBJ1-2; D not resolved. Trimming stripped 0 bases from V and 6 bases from J, with 5 bases between. The germline gives CDR1 ENHRY, CDR2 SYGVKD. The CDR3 has 12 residues.

The V call is TRBV27, the J call TRBJ2-2; no firm D call. The germline CDR1 and CDR2 sequences are MNHEY and SMNVEV (reference sequence). The CDR3 runs 14 residues. V was pared by 5 bases and J by 6 bases, with 13 bases between. Here the CDR3 DNA reads TGTGCCAGCAGTCTTTCTGGATGGGCCGGGGAGCTGTTTTTT. Its translation is CASSLSGWAGELFF.

This rearrangement joins TRBV16 to TRBJ2-7; TRBD1 matches 11 bases. V was clipped by 4 bases and J by 3 bases; unmatched bases: 5. Germline V gene lookup returns CDR1 KGHSY and CDR2 FQNENV. This CDR3 has 15 residues. CDR3 sequence reads: CASSRSGTGGYEQYF. The CDR3 nucleotides are TGTGCCAGCAGCCGGTCCGGGACAGGGGGCTACGAGCAGTACTTC.

The rearrangement links TRBV7-9 to TRBJ1-5; 8 bases line up with TRBD1. Looked up from germline, CDR1 is SEHNR and CDR2 is FQNEAQ (reference sequence). J was trimmed by 7 bases and V by 4 bases; bases with no gene match: 6. The CDR3 sequence is 14 residues long. The chain's CDR3 is CASSSRTGQQPQHF. For the CDR3, the DNA is TGTGCCAGCAGCTCCCGGACAGGGCAGCAGCCCCAGCATTTT.

This clone occurred once. The chain combines TRBV15 with TRBJ2-2, with 9 bases lining up with TRBD2. Unmatched junction bases numbered 2, after V lost 1 base and J lost 2 bases. Germline V gene data show CDR1 as LNHNV and CDR2 as YYDKDF (reference sequence). This CDR3 has 16 residues. CDR3 sequence (DNA): TGTGCCACCAGCAGAGGGACTAGCGCTAACACCGGGGAGCTGTTTTTT. Protein product: CATSRGTSANTGELFF.

This rearrangement joins TRBV19 to TRBJ1-5; D remains unclear. There are 16 residues in the CDR3. The germline V and J ends were trimmed by 3 bases and 0 bases, with 12 bases remaining between them. CDR1 is LNHDA and CDR2 is SQIVND in the germline V gene (reference sequence). The CDR3 sequence: CASSILGSYSNQPQHF. CDR3 DNA: TGTGCCAGTAGTATTTTGGGGAGTTATAGCAATCAGCCCCAGCATTTT.

This clone came up once. This sequence joins TRBV7-3 and TRBJ2-7, with D perhaps TRBD2 (6 bases). V lost 1 base to trimming and J lost 0 bases, with 7 bases between them. The CDR3 spans 14 residues. CDR1 and CDR2 from the germline V gene are SGHTA and FQGTGA. CDR3 in amino acids: CASSLRGDSYEQYF. In DNA, the CDR3 is TGTGCCAGCAGCTTAAGGGGGGACTCCTACGAGCAGTACTTC. The whole variable domain, filled in from reference TRBV7-3 and TRBJ2-7, reads GAGVSQTPSNKVTEKGKYVELRCDPISGHTALYWYRQSLGQGPEFLIYFQGTGAADDSGLPNDRFFAVRPEGSVSTLKIQRTERGDSAVYLCASSLRGDSYEQYFGPGTRLTVT.

The DNA for the CDR3 is TGTGCCAGCAGCGTTCTGGACGGGGAGCTGTTTTTT. Protein sequence: CASSVLDGELFF. The rearrangement uses TRBV9 and TRBJ2-2; D uncertain. Trimming took off 2 bases at V and 7 bases at J, with 6 bases between the two ends. This CDR3 is 12 amino acids long. Germline CDR1 is SGDLS and CDR2 is YYNGEE.

The genes are TRBV7-9 and TRBJ2-3; 10 bases map to TRBD1. CDR1 SEHNR and CDR2 FQNEAQ come from the germline V gene (reference sequence). This CDR3 has 15 residues. Trimming took 5 bases from V and 5 from J; bases not matched to a gene: 7. CDR3 sequence reads: CASSVRQGAKDTQYF. DNA for the CDR3: TGTGCCAGCAGCGTCCGACAGGGGGCGAAAGATACGCAGTATTTT.

The gene calls are TRBV6-1 and TRBJ2-7, with D uncertain. Germline V gene data show CDR1 as MNHNS and CDR2 as SASEGT. V was clipped by 6 bases and J by 3 bases, with 12 bases between them. The CDR3 has 13 residues. The CDR3 sequence is CASRVQTIYEQYF. As DNA, the CDR3 is TGTGCCAGCAGAGTACAAACGATCTACGAGCAGTACTTC.

The rearrangement uses TRBV5-4 and TRBJ2-5; D is ambiguous. The CDR3 has 12 residues. Trimming removed 4 bases from V and 3 bases from J, with 7 bases in between. Germline V gives CDR1 SGHNT, CDR2 YYREEE (reference sequence). The CDR3 is CASSLIKETQYF. The CDR3 DNA sequence: TGTGCCAGCAGCCTGATAAAAGAGACCCAGTACTTC.

V usage is TRBV18 and J usage is TRBJ2-7, with D hard to call. In germline, CDR1 is KGHSH, CDR2 LQKENI. Trimming left V 0 bases short and J 3 bases short, with 9 bases between. The length of the CDR3 is 14 residues. The CDR3 sequence: CASSPPVRFYEQYF. The CDR3 region has the DNA TGTGCCAGCTCACCACCGGTAAGGTTCTACGAGCAGTACTTC.

Turning to this clone: At one boundary the junction diverges from the germline segment, which might be a read error. The chain has TRBV2 and TRBJ2-1, with D maybe TRBD2 (5 bases). This CDR3 region has 16 residues. Germline V lookup: CDR1 SNHLY, CDR2 FYNNEI. This chain's CDR3 is CASSGLSSSSYSEQFF. The DNA of the CDR3 is TGTGCCAGCAGCGGACTTTCTTCGAGCTCCTACAGTGAGCAGTTCTTC. Together with reference TRBV2 and TRBJ2-1, the CDR3 gives the full variable domain: EPEVTQTPSHQVTQMGQEVILRCVPISNHLYFYWYRQILGQKVEFLVSFYNNEISEKSEIFDDQFSVERPDGSNFTLKIRSTKLEDSAMYFCASSGLSSSSYSEQFFGPGTRLTVL.

The chain is built from TRBV30 and TRBJ1-3; no firm D call. This CDR3 comprises 13 residues. Between the trimmed V and J ends, which lost 0 bases and 10 bases, there was a span of 13 bases. Germline lookup yields CDR1 GTSNPN and CDR2 SVGIG (reference sequence). CDR3 coding DNA: TGTGCCTGGAGTGTTTGGGGTGGAAGTACCATATATTTT. The encoded protein is CAWSVWGGSTIYF.

The V and J genes are TRBV5-6 and TRBJ1-2; 8 nucleotides match TRBD1. Germline trimming cut 4 bases from V and 4 bases from J; bases unmatched to any gene: 9. This CDR3 is 15 amino acids long. The germline gives CDR1 SGHDT, CDR2 YYEEEE. CDR3 amino acids: CASSPHRGAGYGYTF. In DNA form, the CDR3 reads TGTGCCAGCAGCCCCCACAGGGGGGCGGGCTATGGCTACACCTTC.

The rearrangement uses TRBV5-4 and TRBJ2-1; 8 bases match TRBD2. The germline V gene has CDR1 SGHNT and CDR2 YYREEE (reference sequence). CDR3 length: 15 amino acids. J lost 7 bases, V lost 1 base, and 7 bases had no gene match. The CDR3 loop is CASSLSSSGSNEQFF. As DNA, the CDR3 is TGTGCCAGCAGCTTGTCGTCTAGCGGGTCTAATGAGCAGTTCTTC.

This clone has a single count. The chain uses TRBV4-3 and TRBJ2-1, with D perhaps TRBD2 (7 bases). V lost 8 bases and J lost 0, with 20 bases in between. Germline values: CDR1 LGHNA, CDR2 YSLEER. The CDR3 is 17 amino acids. The CDR3 DNA reads as TGCGCCAGCGGGGGTGGGAGCGGGACAAGCTCCTACAATGAGCAGTTCTTC. Encoded protein: CASGGGSGTSSYNEQFF.

J is TRBJ2-5 and V is TRBV7-3; 12 positions agree with TRBD1. CDR1 and CDR2 from the germline V gene are SGHTA and FQGTGA. V shed 0 bases, J shed 2 bases, and the junction held 4 bases outside the gene matches. The CDR3 is 17 amino acids. CDR3 protein: CASSLTGQGAVQETQYF. CDR3 DNA: TGTGCCAGCAGCTTAACGGGACAGGGGGCCGTACAAGAGACCCAGTACTTC.

On this clone itself: The sample carries other DNA sequences with the same CDR3. The rearrangement links TRBV15 to TRBJ1-1; 7 bases match TRBD1. CDR1 is LNHNV, CDR2 YYDKDF, per germline (reference sequence). Trimming took 1 base from V and 8 from J; bases not matched to a gene: 7. The CDR3 is 14 residues long. CDR3 DNA sequence: TGTGCCACCAGCAGAGGAGGGGACAGTACCGAAGCTTTCTTT. This gives the protein CATSRGGDSTEAFF.

CDR3 loop: CSAWAGEETQYF. CDR3 coding DNA: TGCAGCGCCTGGGCGGGGGAAGAGACCCAGTACTTC. J is TRBJ2-5 and V is TRBV29-1; 7 bases line up with TRBD2. The germline gives CDR1 SQVTM, CDR2 ANQGSEA. The CDR3 contains 12 residues. Losses at the gene ends were 7 bases for V and 3 bases for J; bases not matched to a gene: 5.